These 12 T cell receptor beta chains originate from one sample sequenced in a study of vaccination and CD4 T cells after COVID-19. These TCRs' antigens remain unknown. Scientists ran DNA taken from cultured CD4+ T cells through the Oncomine TCR Beta short-read assay for sequencing. Each CDR3 protein is one row after TCRdb ran MiXCR on the PCR reads. The data contain about 15,000 distinct CDR3 sequences, around 47% of them singletons. The time point is: late sampling 161 to 241 days after vaccination in three convalescent patients. The treatment is: roughly 10-day PBMC culture with coronavirus spike peptide pools or control peptides (ViraFEST assay). Sequencing used CD4+ T cells from blood, cultured in vitro, obtained about 7 months after SARS-CoV-2 vaccination. The receptors originated from a human donor who had recovered from COVID-19.

The chain has TRBV11-3 and TRBJ1-6; D unresolved. V was trimmed by 2 bases and J by 8 bases, leaving 7 bases between them. Per the germline V gene, CDR1 is SGHNT and CDR2 is YENEEA. The CDR3 runs to 13 residues. CDR3 sequence: CASSLYSDSPLHF. CDR3 DNA sequence: TGTGCCAGCAGCTTATACTCCGATTCACCCCTCCACTTT.

This clonotype was recorded once. This sequence joins TRBV20-1 and TRBJ2-5; TRBD2 matches at 9 bases. Trimming took 6 bases from V and 3 from J; bases not matched to a gene: 8. CDR1 is DFQATT, CDR2 SNEGSKA, per germline (reference sequence). The CDR3 length is 14 residues. As DNA, the CDR3 is TGCAGTGCGCCGGGACTAGCTCATGAAGAGACCCAGTACTTC. The encoded protein is CSAPGLAHEETQYF.

This clonotype has a handful of counts. The CDR3 here is CASSYLDPEGTQYF. The CDR3 bases are TGTGCCAGCAGTTACTTGGACCCGGAGGGGACCCAGTACTTC. This chain joins TRBV6-5 and TRBJ2-5; TRBD2 might be the D (6 bases). This CDR3 comprises 14 residues. Trimming cost V 1 base and J 7 bases, with 13 bases left between them. CDR1 is MNHEY, CDR2 SVGAGI, per germline.

This clonotype occurred a few times. The rearrangement uses TRBV7-9 and TRBJ1-2; D not resolved. Germline V gene lookup returns CDR1 SEHNR and CDR2 FQNEAQ (reference sequence). The CDR3 loop spans 15 amino acids. V lost 5 bases and J lost 0, with 13 bases in between. CDR3 amino acids: CASSPVSTTNYGYTF. The CDR3 coding sequence is TGTGCCAGCAGCCCCGTATCGACCACTAACTATGGCTACACCTTC.

This sequence joins TRBV7-2 and TRBJ2-3; the D is unclear. Deletions cut 6 bases from V and 6 bases from J, with 13 bases between. CDR1 SGHTA and CDR2 FQGNSA come from the germline V gene. The CDR3 loop spans 13 amino acids. CDR3 DNA sequence: TGTGCCAGCAGTGAATTGGCGATTGATACGCAGTATTTT. It yields the protein CASSELAIDTQYF.

The chain joins TRBV7-9 to TRBJ1-2; D is ambiguous. Germline V gene sequence: CDR1 SEHNR, CDR2 FQNEAQ (reference sequence). Trimming took 6 bases from V and 6 from J, leaving 11 bases between them. There are 12 residues in the CDR3. The CDR3 region is CASSRTADGYTF. CDR3 coding DNA: TGTGCCAGCAGTCGTACGGCGGATGGCTACACCTTC. Full variable domain (missing parts from reference TRBV7-9 and TRBJ1-2): DTGVSQNPRHKITKRGQNVTFRCDPISEHNRLYWYRQTLGQGPEFLTYFQNEAQLEKSRLLSDRFSAERPKGSFSTLEIQRTEQGDSAMYLCASSRTADGYTFGSGTRLTVV.

The V gene is TRBV15, the J gene TRBJ2-7; 7 bases line up with TRBD1. This CDR3 region has 16 residues. The germline V gene encodes CDR1 LNHNV and CDR2 YYDKDF (reference sequence). Trimming removed 1 base from V and 0 bases from J; junction bases left unmatched: 6. CDR3 region: CATSRGGTEYSYEQYF. The CDR3 DNA reads TGTGCCACCAGCAGAGGGGGGACAGAATACTCCTACGAGCAGTACTTC.

This clonotype is medium-sized in the sample. The chain uses TRBV6-1 and TRBJ2-3, with TRBD2 as a possible D gene (5 bases). The V and J ends lost 4 bases and 11 bases respectively, with 16 bases between them. CDR1 and CDR2 from the germline V gene are MNHNS and SASEGT. The CDR3 is 13 residues long. As DNA, the CDR3 is TGTGCCAGCAGTGCCCGAGGGTCTCTGGGGCAGTATTTT. Translation: CASSARGSLGQYF.

This clonotype was detected only a few times. The V call is TRBV20-1, the J call TRBJ2-3; D may be TRBD2 (6 bases). V shed 6 bases and J shed 0 bases, with 10 bases lying between them. Germline V gives CDR1 DFQATT, CDR2 SNEGSKA (reference sequence). The CDR3 runs to 13 residues. This CDR3 reads CSAAGTSTDTQYF. The CDR3 DNA is TGCAGTGCCGCCGGGACTAGCACAGATACGCAGTATTTT.

This clonotype occurred once. With a much larger clone just one base away, this may be a read error. This chain uses TRBV7-2 with TRBJ1-2, with D perhaps matching TRBD1 (6 bases). The V end was cut by 2 bases, the J end by 4 bases, with 11 bases between. Germline V CDR1 and CDR2: SGHTA, FQGNSA. The CDR3 contains 14 residues. CDR3 protein: CASSLNARGYGYTF. The CDR3 bases are TGTGCCAGCAGCTTAAATGCCAGGGGCTATGGCTACACCTTC.

This clonotype showed up just once. This sequence joins TRBV6-1 and TRBJ1-1, with D maybe TRBD1 (6 bases). The CDR3 sequence is 15 residues long. Trimming removed 6 bases from V and 0 bases from J, with 14 bases in between. The germline gives CDR1 MNHNS, CDR2 SASEGT. CDR3: CASSLKGHMNTEAFF. The CDR3 nucleotides read TGTGCCAGCAGCCTAAAGGGACACATGAACACTGAAGCTTTCTTT.

The chain is built from TRBV7-9 and TRBJ2-7, with 13 positions matching TRBD2. CDR1 and CDR2 (germline): SEHNR, FQNEAQ (reference sequence). After removal of 5 bases from V and 1 base from J, the junction contained 11 bases not matched to a gene. This CDR3 is built from 18 residues. The CDR3 sequence: CASSNLGLAGDRSYEQYF. Here the CDR3 DNA reads TGTGCCAGCAGCAACTTAGGACTAGCGGGAGATAGGTCCTACGAGCAGTACTTC.